The clone carrying this TCR beta chain was seen once. The data stem from a study of blood T cells in healthy people across ages. About the research overall: Template switching caught about one barcoded beta molecule for each two T cells.

V was pared by 8 bases and J by 8 bases, with 15 bases of the junction left unmatched. Looked up from germline, CDR1 is MDHEN and CDR2 is SYDVKM. The CDR3 runs 15 residues. A sample-barcoded 5' primer and a J-beta primer mix were used in a second PCR of roughly 7 to 11 cycles. MiXCR was run by TCRdb on the 5' RACE reads, yielding one entry per CDR3 protein. The repertoire consists of 750,000 or so distinct CDR3 sequences, with approximately 25% occurring once and the leading ten covering around 9.2%. These data also formed part of another study, on T cells of mothers and their children.

The sequence was obtained from a boy aged 10-17 years in good health. The sample comprised blood. The chain employs TRBV28 and TRBJ1-3, with 7 bases aligning to TRBD1. The chain's CDR3 is CASRRQGGAVDTIYF. DNA of the CDR3: TGTGCCAGCCGCCGACAGGGAGGAGCCGTGGACACCATATATTTT.